Listed below are T cell receptor beta chains from one sample, sequenced in a study of blood T cell repertoires in COVID-19. Clones were read by immunoSEQ multiplex PCR, and TCRdb kept only the in-frame ones, dropping some. The data show about 200,000 clones, with 80% to 90% seen just once and 0.78% held by the top ten. Sequencing was carried out using peripheral blood. These receptors were collected from a woman between 65 and 79 years old with acute or convalescent COVID-19. CDR3s include the opening cysteine and the closing phenylalanine or tryptophan. A D gene is named only where the DNA matches it firmly. Clone size, where shown, is once, few, many, or a class for clones that have expanded.

V gene	D gene	J gene	clone size	CDR3 DNA	CDR3 protein
TRBV5-1	TRBD1	TRBJ1-5	-	TGCGCCAGCAGCTTGGCCCCAATGGGTACGGGACAGGGGCATCAGCCCCAGCATTTT	CASSLAPMGTGQGHQPQHF
TRBV28	-	TRBJ2-3	-	TGTGCCAGCAGTTTCCCCCCTACAGATACGCAGTATTTT	CASSFPPTDTQYF
TRBV28	TRBD1	TRBJ1-1	-	TGTGCCAGCAGTTACAGGGGCGGCACTGAAGCTTTCTTT	CASSYRGGTEAFF
TRBV2	TRBD1	TRBJ2-6	-	TGTGCCAGCAGTTTGGACAGGGTTGGGAACGTCCTGACTTTC	CASSLDRVGNVLTF
TRBV4-3	-	TRBJ1-1	-	TGCGCCAGCAGCCCTACAGGGAGACAGATGAACACTGAAGCTTTCTTT	CASSPTGRQMNTEAFF
TRBV24-1	TRBD1	TRBJ2-2	-	TGTGCCACCAGGGGACAGGGTTGGACCGGGGAGCTGTTTTTT	CATRGQGWTGELFF
TRBV19	-	TRBJ1-2	-	TGTGCCAGTGAATCGGGCGGGGGGCCCGGAGGCTATGGCTACACCTTC	CASESGGGPGGYGYTF
TRBV2	TRBD1	TRBJ2-7	few	TGTGCCAGTCTACAGGGGAATAGCTACGAGCAGTACTTC	CASLQGNSYEQYF
TRBV18	TRBD1	TRBJ1-1	-	TGTGCCAGCTCAAAGGAGGCGGACAGGGGGTTCACTGAAGCTTTCTTT	CASSKEADRGFTEAFF
TRBV10-3	-	TRBJ2-2	-	TGTGCCATCAAAGGCACGCAGGATACCGGGGAGCTGTTTTTT	CAIKGTQDTGELFF
TRBV4-3	TRBD2	TRBJ2-7	-	TGCGCCAGCAGCCAAGAACTAGCGGGAGAGCAGTACTTC	CASSQELAGEQYF
TRBV18	TRBD2	TRBJ2-3	-	TGTGCCAGCTCACCAACTGTTAGCGGGAGGGCCTCGGATACGCAGTATTTT	CASSPTVSGRASDTQYF
TRBV10-2	TRBD2	TRBJ2-5	few	TGCGCCAGCACCTTAGCGGGAGTGCAAGAGACCCAGTACTTC	CASTLAGVQETQYF
TRBV18	TRBD1	TRBJ1-2	-	TGTGCCAGCTCACCAACGGGACAGGGTTTTGGCTACACCTTC	CASSPTGQGFGYTF
TRBV18	-	TRBJ2-3	once	TGTGCCAGCTCACGGGAGTTGTCAGATACGCAGTATTTT	CASSRELSDTQYF
TRBV2	TRBD1	TRBJ2-1	-	TGTGCCAGCAGTAGTACAGGGGATGAGCAGTTCTTC	CASSSTGDEQFF
TRBV6-4	TRBD1	TRBJ1-3	-	TGTGCCAGCAGTGAAGACAGGGTAATAAACCCTTTCTCTGGAAACACCATATATTTT	CASSEDRVINPFSGNTIYF
TRBV20-1	-	TRBJ1-4	-	TGCAGTGCTAGTGGCGCCCGAACTAATGAAAAACTGTTTTTT	CSASGARTNEKLFF
TRBV12-3/TRBV12-4	-	TRBJ1-1	-	TGTGCCAGCAGACAACGGCAGATAGGACTCGCTTTCTTT	CASRQRQIGLAFF
TRBV15	-	TRBJ1-1	-	TGTGCCACCAGGCCAGTTCCGGGACTCATCTACACTGAAGCTTTCTTT	CATRPVPGLIYTEAFF
TRBV15	TRBD2	TRBJ2-1	few	TGTGCCACCAGCAGAGGGACTAGCGGAAGCTCCTACAATGAGCAGTTCTTC	CATSRGTSGSSYNEQFF
TRBV5-1	TRBD2	TRBJ2-1	once	TGCGCCAGCAGCTGGGGAGCGGGGGTAGGTCGGGATGAGCAGTTCTTC	CASSWGAGVGRDEQFF
TRBV5-1	TRBD1	TRBJ2-1	-	TGCGCCAGCAGCTTGGCCCCCCTGAGGACAGGGATCAATGAGCAGTTCTTC	CASSLAPLRTGINEQFF
TRBV12-5	-	TRBJ1-4	-	TGTGCTAGTGGTTTGGATTTCCCCGGGAAACTGTTTTTT	CASGLDFPGKLFF
TRBV19	TRBD2	TRBJ2-3	-	TGTGCCACCAGACTAGCGGGGGGCCCAATGGATACGCAGTATTTT	CATRLAGGPMDTQYF
TRBV7-9	-	TRBJ1-4	once	TGTGCCAGCAGCTCCCGCAAGGGGACACACGAAAAACTGTTTTTT	CASSSRKGTHEKLFF
TRBV6-5	-	TRBJ1-4	-	TGTGCCAGCATAAGGACGGGGGGCATTAATGAAAAACTGTTTTTT	CASIRTGGINEKLFF
TRBV6-5	-	TRBJ1-1	-	TGTGCCAGCGGGGAGAGAAGGAACACTGAAGCTTTCTTT	CASGERRNTEAFF
TRBV5-5	TRBD2	TRBJ2-3	once	TGTGCCAGCAGCTTGTTCCGGGAAGTACGGGGGGGCACAGATACGCAGTATTTT	CASSLFREVRGGTDTQYF
TRBV19	TRBD1	TRBJ1-6	-	TGTGCCAGTAGTAAGGGACAGCCCTATAATTCACCCCTCCACTTT	CASSKGQPYNSPLHF
TRBV9	-	TRBJ1-2	-	TGTGCCAGCAGCGCTGGGCGTGTCGCGTGGGGCTACACCTTC	CASSAGRVAWGYTF
TRBV4-1	-	TRBJ2-3	-	TGCGCCAGCAGCCTAACACCAACGGCGGCAGATACGCAGTATTTT	CASSLTPTAADTQYF
TRBV9	-	TRBJ2-5	few	TGTGCCAGCAGCGTAGTGGGGGCTGTGGGGGAGACCCAGTACTTC	CASSVVGAVGETQYF
TRBV12-3/TRBV12-4	-	TRBJ1-1	-	TGTGCCAGCAGCCCCGGGAGCTTTGAAGCTTTCTTT	CASSPGSFEAFF
TRBV7-9	TRBD2	TRBJ2-7	-	TGTGCCAGCAGCTTAGGGGACTATCGCAATGTGCAGTACTTC	CASSLGDYRNVQYF
TRBV6-5	-	TRBJ1-4	-	TGTGCCAGCAGGTGGGGAGGGGCAACTAATGAAAAACTGTTTTTT	CASRWGGATNEKLFF
TRBV3-1/TRBV3-2	-	TRBJ2-1	-	TGTGCCAGCAGCCTTAGGGCCCGGGGGAATGAGCAGTTCTTC	CASSLRARGNEQFF
TRBV16	-	TRBJ2-6	few	TGTGCCAGCAGCCAATCATCCAGCTCTGGGGCCAACGTCCTGACTTTC	CASSQSSSSGANVLTF
TRBV5-1	TRBD1	TRBJ2-7	once	TGCGCCAGCAGCTTGACTACGACAGGGCCGGGCGAGCAGTACTTC	CASSLTTTGPGEQYF
TRBV7-6	-	TRBJ1-1	-	TGTGCCAGCAGCTTCGGACTGGGCACTGAAGCTTTCTTT	CASSFGLGTEAFF
TRBV3-1/TRBV3-2	-	TRBJ1-2	-	TGTGCCAGCAGCAGGCGGGACCTCGCAGGCTACACCTTC	CASSRRDLAGYTF
TRBV29-1	TRBD2	TRBJ2-5	-	TGCAGCGTTGAGCCCCTGGCGGGAGTTGAGACCCAGTACTTC	CSVEPLAGVETQYF
TRBV7-2	TRBD1	TRBJ1-4	few	TGTGCCAGCAGCTTGACAGGACAGGAAAATGAAAAACTGTTTTTT	CASSLTGQENEKLFF
TRBV10-3	TRBD1	TRBJ1-1	-	TGTGCCATCAGAAGATCCGGGACAGCGAACACTGAAGCTTTCTTT	CAIRRSGTANTEAFF
TRBV27	TRBD1	TRBJ2-3	-	TGTGCCAGCTCCCAGCCCGGACAGGGGTTAGATACGCAGTATTTT	CASSQPGQGLDTQYF
TRBV18	-	TRBJ2-7	-	TGTGCCAGCTCACCAGGGACAAGCAACGAGCAGTACTTC	CASSPGTSNEQYF
TRBV20-1	TRBD2	TRBJ2-7	once	TGCAGTGCTAGTAGGGGGTTTCGGAGCGGGAGACGGGGCGAGCAGTACTTC	CSASRGFRSGRRGEQYF
TRBV7-2	TRBD1	TRBJ2-1	-	TGTGCCAGCAGTTTGGACAGGGGGGGTTACAATGAGCAGTTCTTC	CASSLDRGGYNEQFF
TRBV5-1	TRBD2	TRBJ2-1	-	TGCGCCAGCAGAGCCGGGACTAGCGAATACAATGAGCAGTTCTTC	CASRAGTSEYNEQFF
TRBV6-6	-	TRBJ1-1	-	TGTGCCAGCAGCCGTACCGCGCGTTATGAAGCTTTCTTT	CASSRTARYEAFF